The rows below give T cell receptor beta chains drawn from one sample of a study of blood T cell repertoires in COVID-19. Libraries were prepared by immunoSEQ multiplex PCR; TCRdb keeps only in-frame clonotypes and omits some of them. The sample includes about 20,000 clones, around 89% of them seen just once. Specimen: peripheral blood. All receptors come from a woman aged 55 to 70 with active COVID-19. CDR3s leave out the opening cysteine and the closing phenylalanine or tryptophan. Fields, in order: clone size, V gene, CDR3 protein. Clone size appears in some rows only: once, few, many, or a class for an expanded clone.

clone size: .
V gene: TRBV15
CDR3 protein: ATSSSGNTIY

clone size: .
V gene: TRBV7-8
CDR3 protein: ASSHTAGEKLF

clone size: .
V gene: TRBV6-5
CDR3 protein: ASSYLQTGAEQY

clone size: once
V gene: TRBV18
CDR3 protein: ASSETTGSGNTIY

clone size: .
V gene: TRBV19
CDR3 protein: ASTAMKGLGTGDQPQH

clone size: .
V gene: TRBV5-1
CDR3 protein: ASSLGTGEEKLF

clone size: .
V gene: TRBV2
CDR3 protein: ASSQTGFGNTIY

clone size: .
V gene: TRBV5-1
CDR3 protein: ASSLERSSYEQY

clone size: .
V gene: TRBV5-3
CDR3 protein: ARSRERAVYNEQF

clone size: .
V gene: TRBV7-3
CDR3 protein: ASSLGRDNEQF

clone size: .
V gene: TRBV5-1
CDR3 protein: ASSAAGTSRETQY

clone size: few
V gene: TRBV6-5
CDR3 protein: ASSYGPGQFNYGYT

clone size: .
V gene: TRBV10-3
CDR3 protein: AISESLSGTGGKDTEAF

clone size: once
V gene: TRBV5-1
CDR3 protein: ASTARGGQETQY

clone size: .
V gene: TRBV5-1
CDR3 protein: ASSPAGTGSSGANVLT

clone size: .
V gene: TRBV6-1
CDR3 protein: ASSEEILSGYT

clone size: once
V gene: TRBV11-1
CDR3 protein: ASSLDGSVNQPQH

clone size: .
V gene: TRBV6-1
CDR3 protein: ASSEALRGRLANTGELF

clone size: .
V gene: TRBV12-5
CDR3 protein: ASGMTGGHVGYT

clone size: once
V gene: TRBV27
CDR3 protein: ASSRGTGGLQPISPLH

clone size: once
V gene: TRBV5-4
CDR3 protein: ASSFGLASQETQY

clone size: .
V gene: TRBV5-8
CDR3 protein: ASSQGGRLHSPLH

clone size: .
V gene: TRBV5-1
CDR3 protein: ASSSDQGTRQY

clone size: .
V gene: TRBV7-7
CDR3 protein: ASSAVGNTGELF

clone size: few
V gene: TRBV19
CDR3 protein: ASNPLGEPLH

clone size: .
V gene: TRBV9
CDR3 protein: ASSVFLGATGELF

clone size: .
V gene: TRBV13
CDR3 protein: ASSFVSTEAF

clone size: .
V gene: TRBV5-1
CDR3 protein: ASSTGDFGNTIY

clone size: .
V gene: TRBV19
CDR3 protein: ASSPSGLAANIQY

clone size: few
V gene: TRBV5-1
CDR3 protein: ASSLWPGQQETQY

clone size: .
V gene: TRBV7-9
CDR3 protein: ASRTGKGETQY

clone size: .
V gene: TRBV5-4
CDR3 protein: ASSTGGNWGYT

clone size: once
V gene: TRBV6-1
CDR3 protein: ASSEARVYEQY

clone size: .
V gene: TRBV2
CDR3 protein: ASSLQGSNTEAF

clone size: .
V gene: TRBV5-1
CDR3 protein: ASSASSYEQY

clone size: .
V gene: TRBV5-1
CDR3 protein: ASSLSGGGEKLF

clone size: .
V gene: TRBV2
CDR3 protein: ASSERDRGLFGSPLH

clone size: .
V gene: TRBV5-1
CDR3 protein: ASSLDPSGVGSYEQY

clone size: .
V gene: TRBV19
CDR3 protein: ASSMPGQGGGYGYT

clone size: .
V gene: TRBV5-4
CDR3 protein: ASSLETGTGQAF

clone size: .
V gene: TRBV6-1
CDR3 protein: ASSEDPRGSGYT

clone size: .
V gene: TRBV6-1
CDR3 protein: ASSDGGNTIY

clone size: .
V gene: TRBV19
CDR3 protein: ASKTSGGTYEQY

clone size: once
V gene: TRBV5-1
CDR3 protein: ASNMAGQETQY

clone size: .
V gene: TRBV9
CDR3 protein: ASSVSSGTDTQY

clone size: .
V gene: TRBV6-5
CDR3 protein: ASSRQGGQKLF

clone size: .
V gene: TRBV9
CDR3 protein: ASSRKSGGAVDTQY

clone size: .
V gene: TRBV7-2
CDR3 protein: ASSLGLAREQF

clone size: .
V gene: TRBV2
CDR3 protein: ASNRQGFPYEQY

clone size: .
V gene: TRBV4-1
CDR3 protein: ASSIVGQSYNEQF